One sample yielded the 18 T cell receptor beta chains listed below, sequenced in a study of blood T cell repertoires in COVID-19. Libraries were prepared by immunoSEQ multiplex PCR; TCRdb keeps only in-frame clonotypes and omits some of them. The data contain 140,000 to 150,000 clones, roughly 81% of them seen just once; the ten biggest clones take up 6.5% to 8.5%. Specimen: peripheral blood. The receptors come from a human donor with acute or convalescent COVID-19. The donor label of this sample is uncertain.

The rearrangement links TRBV10-3 to TRBJ1-1, with D hard to call. Per the germline V gene, CDR1 is ENHRY and CDR2 is SYGVKD. Trimming cost V 5 bases and J 1 base, with 11 bases left between them. CDR3 length: 14 residues. The CDR3 spells CAISYDMQNTEAFF. CDR3 bases: TGTGCCATCAGTTACGACATGCAGAACACTGAAGCTTTCTTT.

The rearrangement uses TRBV5-6 and TRBJ2-5; D might be TRBD1 (6 bases). V lost 5 bases and J lost 5, with 16 bases in between. The germline gives CDR1 SGHDT, CDR2 YYEEEE. The CDR3 spans 14 residues. The CDR3 DNA reads as TGTGCCAGCAGTACACCCACAGGGTTGGAGACCCAGTACTTC. Translation gives CASSTPTGLETQYF.

V gene TRBV2 combines with J gene TRBJ1-1; TRBD1 is a possible D gene (6 bases). The germline gives CDR1 SNHLY, CDR2 FYNNEI. The CDR3 spans 15 residues. V gave up 6 bases and J gave up 0 bases, with 14 bases separating them. The CDR3 loop reads CASRDSFILNTEAFF. As DNA, the CDR3 is TGTGCCAGCAGGGACAGCTTTATTTTGAACACTGAAGCTTTCTTT.

The CDR3 nucleotides read TGTGCCAGCAGCTCATTAGGGGAGGGGAACACTGAAGCTTTCTTT. It specifies CASSSLGEGNTEAFF. V usage is TRBV7-9 and J usage is TRBJ1-1; TRBD1 is a possible D gene (5 bases). Germline CDR1 is SEHNR and CDR2 is FQNEAQ (reference sequence). This CDR3 contains 15 residues. The germline V and J ends were trimmed by 4 bases and 1 base, with 13 bases remaining between them.

The gene calls are TRBV21-1 and TRBJ2-7; TRBD1, the table's D call, was not compared with the DNA. TRBV21-1 is given as a pseudogene. The CDR3 totals 14 residues. The CDR3 nucleotides are TGTGCCAGCGAAAGGACAGGGTCCCCCTACGAGCAGTACGTC. Translation: CASERTGSPYEQYV.

The rearrangement links TRBV27 to TRBJ2-3; the D gene is possibly TRBD1 (5 bases). The CDR3 totals 14 residues. V lost 2 bases and J 15 bases, leaving 21 bases between the germline ends. Germline values: CDR1 MNHEY, CDR2 SMNVEV (reference sequence). CDR3 region: CASSLTQDGLREYF. CDR3 bases: TGTGCCAGCAGTTTAACACAGGACGGTTTAAGGGAATATTTT.

V gene TRBV5-6 combines with J gene TRBJ2-1; no firm D call. V lost 3 bases to trimming and J lost 8 bases, with 18 bases between them. CDR1 is SGHDT and CDR2 is YYEEEE in the germline V gene. This CDR3 is built from 15 residues. The CDR3 region is CASSSKEFSSHEQFF. Here the CDR3 DNA reads TGTGCCAGCAGCTCCAAGGAGTTCAGTTCCCATGAGCAGTTCTTC.

This clone was seen a few times. The chain couples TRBV9 to TRBJ2-5; weak D call: TRBD2 (6 bases). Deletions cut 1 base from V and 5 bases from J, with 18 bases between. In germline, CDR1 is SGDLS, CDR2 YYNGEE. The CDR3 extends over 16 amino acids. CDR3 nucleotides: TGTGCCAGCAGCGTAAGTAGCACCGGCCGGGGGGAGACCCAGTACTTC. This translates into CASSVSSTGRGETQYF.

V gene TRBV27 combines with J gene TRBJ2-7; TRBD1 is a possible D gene (5 bases). The length of the CDR3 is 14 residues. Trimming removed 5 bases at V and 0 bases at J, with 11 bases between. Germline V gene sequence: CDR1 MNHEY, CDR2 SMNVEV (reference sequence). The CDR3 sequence is CASSPLGVSYEQYF. The DNA for the CDR3 is TGTGCCAGCAGTCCGCTAGGGGTCTCCTACGAGCAGTACTTC.

DNA of the CDR3: TGTGCCAGCAGTTACTCGAAGGCGACGGGGTCAAGAGAGACCCAGTACTTC. Protein: CASSYSKATGSRETQYF. The V gene is TRBV6-2 or TRBV6-3, the J gene TRBJ2-5; D might be TRBD2 (5 bases). Trimming cost V 0 bases and J 4 bases, with 18 bases left between them. Germline-derived CDR1 and CDR2 are MNHEY and SVGEGT. This CDR3 is built from 17 residues.

J is TRBJ2-2 and V is TRBV6-1; 7 bases map to TRBD2. Trimming took 2 bases from V and 4 from J; bases not matched to a gene: 10. The CDR3 spans 17 residues. CDR1 MNHNS and CDR2 SASEGT come from the germline V gene. This CDR3 is CASSEFMGGIGTGELFF. As DNA, the CDR3 is TGTGCCAGCAGTGAATTTATGGGGGGGATAGGCACCGGGGAGCTGTTTTTT.

With respect to this clone: The sample has other DNA sequences that encode this CDR3 too. V gene TRBV5-1 combines with J gene TRBJ1-5; D possibly corresponds to TRBD1 (5 bases). The CDR3 contains 14 residues. V dropped 0 bases and J dropped 1 base, with 5 bases sitting between them. Germline CDR1 SGHRS, CDR2 YFSETQ. The chain's CDR3 is CASSLEGSNQPQHF. The CDR3 DNA is TGCGCCAGCAGCTTGGAGGGGAGCAATCAGCCCCAGCATTTT.

The chain links TRBV12-5 to TRBJ1-5; D call uncertain. V shed 4 bases and J shed 7 bases, with 8 bases lying between them. CDR1 is LGHNT, CDR2 FRNRAP, per germline. The CDR3 is 12 residues long. Here the CDR3 DNA reads TGTGCTAGTGGTTCCTCGGGGCAGCCCCAGCATTTT. Residues: CASGSSGQPQHF.

V usage is TRBV6-4 and J usage is TRBJ2-6; 7 bases map to TRBD1. The CDR3 length is 17 residues. Germline trimming cut 2 bases from V and 2 bases from J; bases unmatched to any gene: 6. CDR1 is MRHNA, CDR2 SNTAGT, per germline. The CDR3 DNA is TGTGCCAGCAGTGACACACGACAGGGCACTGGGGCCAACGTCCTGACTTTC. It translates to CASSDTRQGTGANVLTF.

The chain combines TRBV12-3 or TRBV12-4 with TRBJ2-7; D is unresolved. V shed 1 base and J shed 2 bases, with 6 bases lying between them. The CDR3 runs 13 residues. CDR3 DNA sequence: TGTGCCAGCAGTTTAGGCTCAGCCTACGAGCAGTACTTC. Its translation is CASSLGSAYEQYF.

V gene TRBV4-2 combines with J gene TRBJ1-2, with TRBD1 matching 9 bases. V lost 0 bases, J lost 5 bases, and 13 bases stayed unmatched. The length of the CDR3 is 18 residues. Germline V CDR1 and CDR2: LGHNA, YNFKEQ. CDR3: CASSQDLGNRGRPYGYTF. The CDR3 nucleotides are TGTGCCAGCAGCCAAGACCTAGGGAACAGGGGGCGGCCATATGGCTACACCTTC.

The V and J genes are TRBV7-9 and TRBJ1-1; TRBD1 matches 9 bases. CDR1 is SEHNR and CDR2 is FQNEAQ in the germline V gene (reference sequence). The ends lost 3 bases at V and 0 bases at J; junction bases unmatched: 2. The CDR3 extends over 15 amino acids. The CDR3 spells CASSFDRGMNTEAFF. The CDR3 DNA follows: TGTGCCAGCAGCTTTGACAGGGGGATGAACACTGAAGCTTTCTTT.

The J gene is TRBJ2-6, the V gene TRBV5-4; 9 bases line up with TRBD1. CDR1 and CDR2 (germline): SGHNT, YYREEE (reference sequence). With 4 bases clipped from V and 7 bases from J, the junction kept 15 bases outside the gene matches. CDR3 length: 18 residues. The CDR3: CASSIFRDRVFGANVLTF. The CDR3 bases are TGTGCCAGCAGCATATTCCGGGACAGGGTCTTTGGAGCCAACGTCCTGACTTTC.